This passage covers 27 T cell receptor beta chains from one sample sequenced in a study of beta chain features in type 1 diabetes. Study-level points and caveats: TCRB CDR3s from Type 1 diabetes patients were moderately but significantly shorter in all four CD4+ subsets.

Their target antigens are unknown. The entirety of the isolated RNA underwent reverse transcription, so expressed TCRB transcripts were sequenced. Libraries were prepared by immunoSEQ multiplex PCR; TCRdb keeps only in-frame clonotypes and omits some of them. The sample lists nearly 700,000 clones; 13% were seen once. The specimen was naive CD4+ T cells from blood. Receptors originate from a young man with type 1 diabetes.

CDR3 nucleotides: TGTGCCAGCAGTTCGTATCCGGGACAGGGATCCTACGAGCAGTACTTC. It specifies CASSSYPGQGSYEQYF. The chain carries TRBV28 and TRBJ2-7; TRBD1 agrees at 9 bases. The CDR3 is made up of 16 amino acids. Germline V CDR1 and CDR2: MDHEN, SYDVKM. Trimming cost V 4 bases and J 1 base; bases outside gene matches: 8.

This clone was detected only once. The chain links TRBV7-9 to TRBJ2-7, with 7 bases that match TRBD1. Germline V gives CDR1 SEHNR, CDR2 FQNEAQ (reference sequence). The CDR3 has 15 residues. Trimming cost V 5 bases and J 3 bases; bases outside gene matches: 10. The CDR3 region has the DNA TGTGCCAGCAGCCTAACTGCCGGGACAGTCTACGAGCAGTACTTC. Its translation is CASSLTAGTVYEQYF.

J is TRBJ2-7 and V is TRBV7-9; TRBD1 might be the D (5 bases). The CDR3 spans 13 residues. Germline V lookup: CDR1 SEHNR, CDR2 FQNEAQ (reference sequence). Trimming took off 6 bases at V and 5 bases at J, with 14 bases between the two ends. This CDR3 is CASRNPQGDEQYF. The CDR3 bases are TGTGCCAGCAGGAATCCCCAAGGGGACGAGCAGTACTTC.

The chain combines TRBV6-5 with TRBJ1-2; the D is unclear. This CDR3 contains 11 residues. The V end was cut by 6 bases, the J end by 6 bases, with 8 bases between. Germline CDR1 is MNHEY and CDR2 is SVGAGI. The CDR3 loop is CASRGVDGYTF. The CDR3 nucleotides are TGTGCCAGCAGAGGAGTTGATGGCTACACCTTC.

This sequence joins TRBV29-1 and TRBJ1-1; D gene unclear. The CDR3 runs 15 residues. Trimming stripped 8 bases from V and 0 bases from J, with 19 bases between. Germline CDR1 SQVTM, CDR2 ANQGSEA. This chain's CDR3 is CSSSELLYLNTEAFF. The CDR3 DNA reads as TGCAGCTCCTCAGAGCTCCTCTATTTGAACACTGAAGCTTTCTTT.

This clone was observed a few times. The chain joins TRBV28 to TRBJ1-2; unclear D gene. Trimming removed 5 bases at V and 0 bases at J, with 10 bases between. This CDR3 has 14 amino acids. Germline assignment: CDR1 MDHEN and CDR2 SYDVKM. CDR3 coding DNA: TGTGCCAGCAGTCTAGACGGGGCTAACTATGGCTACACCTTC. This translates into CASSLDGANYGYTF.

The rearrangement uses TRBV21-1 and TRBJ1-1; TRBD1 reflects the table's D call only, with no check against the DNA. TRBV21-1 is flagged as a pseudogene. The CDR3 is made up of 15 amino acids. CDR3 coding DNA: TGTGCCAGCAGCAACACGACAGGAATGAACACTGAAGCTTTCTTT. This gives the protein CASSNTTGMNTEAFF.

This clone was seen a few times. Other DNA sequences in the sample encode the same CDR3. V and J are TRBV9 and TRBJ1-1; no clear D. The CDR3 consists of 13 residues. The germline V gene encodes CDR1 SGDLS and CDR2 YYNGEE. V lost 0 bases and J lost 3, with 6 bases in between. Here the CDR3 reads CASSVALYTEAFF. DNA for the CDR3: TGTGCCAGCAGCGTAGCATTGTACACTGAAGCTTTCTTT.

The chain joins TRBV14 to TRBJ1-1; no reliable D call. The V gene lost 4 bases and the J gene lost 3 bases, with 21 bases spanning the gap. Per the germline V gene, CDR1 is SGHDN and CDR2 is FVKESK. The CDR3 contains 17 residues. For the CDR3, the DNA is TGTGCCAGCAGCCGAGTCAAAGGGTTTTCGGAGGACACTGAAGCTTTCTTT. It encodes CASSRVKGFSEDTEAFF.

V and J are TRBV13 and TRBJ1-1; no clear D gene. CDR1 is PRHDT and CDR2 is FYEKMQ in the germline V gene (reference sequence). This CDR3 contains 14 residues. V lost 4 bases and J lost 6, with 15 bases in between. The CDR3 sequence: CASSSRASGSEAFF. CDR3 nucleotide sequence: TGTGCCAGCAGCTCCCGGGCCTCGGGTTCTGAAGCTTTCTTT.

The CDR3 DNA reads as TGTGCCAGCAGGAACCAGGTCGGGGGGCAAGACTACGAGCAGTACTTC. Protein product: CASRNQVGGQDYEQYF. V gene TRBV6-6 combines with J gene TRBJ2-7, with a possible D match to TRBD2 (7 bases). CDR3 size: 16 residues. Germline V lookup: CDR1 MNHNY, CDR2 SVGAGI (reference sequence). Trimming removed 6 bases at V and 3 bases at J, with 21 bases between.

This clone came up a few times. V is TRBV19 and J is TRBJ1-1, with 9 bases that match TRBD1. The germline CDR1 and CDR2 sequences are LNHDA and SQIVND (reference sequence). J was trimmed by 5 bases and V by 6 bases; bases with no gene match: 16. The CDR3 has 17 amino acids. As DNA, the CDR3 is TGTGCCAGTAGCATTGTCCCGGGACAGGGAATGGGGACTGAAGCTTTCTTT. Residues: CASSIVPGQGMGTEAFF.

A few counts support this clone. The chain joins TRBV6-5 to TRBJ1-5; TRBD1 might be the D (5 bases). The germline gives CDR1 MNHEY, CDR2 SVGAGI. Deletions cut 3 bases from V and 3 bases from J, with 12 bases between. The CDR3 is 15 amino acids. The DNA for the CDR3 is TGTGCCAGCAGTTATCGAGGGGCGAACAATCAGCCCCAGCATTTT. It is translated as CASSYRGANNQPQHF.

This clone turned up a few times. This chain's CDR3 is CASSKDRTGEQYF. The CDR3, as DNA: TGTGCCAGCAGCAAAGACAGGACGGGCGAGCAGTACTTC. The chain combines TRBV7-7 with TRBJ2-7, with D possibly matching TRBD1 (6 bases). The CDR3 extends over 13 amino acids. CDR1 is SSHAT and CDR2 is FNYEAQ in the germline V gene (reference sequence). The V end lost 5 bases, the J end lost 6 bases, and 14 bases lay between the germline ends.

The chain couples TRBV5-1 to TRBJ2-7; D is uncertain. V was shortened by 0 bases and J by 0 bases, with 10 bases between the two germline ends. The CDR3 consists of 15 residues. Germline loops: CDR1 SGHRS, CDR2 YFSETQ. CDR3 loop: CASSLVGRYSYEQYF. The CDR3 DNA reads TGCGCCAGCAGCTTGGTGGGCAGGTACTCCTACGAGCAGTACTTC.

This clone was counted between two and nine times. This chain uses TRBV19 with TRBJ1-5; D not certain. The length of the CDR3 is 15 residues. Germline assignment: CDR1 LNHDA and CDR2 SQIVND (reference sequence). Trimming took off 2 bases at V and 0 bases at J, with 8 bases between the two ends. This CDR3 is CASSINWDSNQPQHF. DNA for the CDR3: TGTGCCAGTAGTATAAATTGGGATAGCAATCAGCCCCAGCATTTT. The complete variable domain, with remaining parts taken from reference TRBV19 and TRBJ1-5, reads DGGITQSPKYLFRKEGQNVTLSCEQNLNHDAMYWYRQDPGQGLRLIYYSQIVNDFQKGDIAEGYSVSREKKESFPLTVTSAQKNPTAFYLCASSINWDSNQPQHFGDGTRLSIL.

Only a few counts were recorded for this clone. The chain couples TRBV28 to TRBJ1-4; tentative D call: TRBD1 (5 bases). The CDR3 extends over 12 amino acids. V shed 4 bases and J shed 8 bases, with 8 bases lying between them. From germline, CDR1 is MDHEN and CDR2 SYDVKM. The CDR3 region has the DNA TGTGCCAGCAGTTCAGGGCAGGAAAAACTGTTTTTT. Amino acids: CASSSGQEKLFF.

This clone was seen a few times. The rearrangement links TRBV6-5 to TRBJ1-6; TRBD1 might be the D (5 bases). The V end was cut by 2 bases, the J end by 11 bases, with 13 bases between. Germline CDR1 reads MNHEY; CDR2 reads SVGAGI. CDR3 length: 14 amino acids. CDR3 nucleotide sequence: TGTGCCAGCAGTTACCAAAACAGGTTTACACCCCTCCACTTT. Its translation is CASSYQNRFTPLHF.

This clone was seen a few times. This sample includes further DNA sequences coding for the same CDR3. J is TRBJ2-1 and V is TRBV7-2; D is uncertain. CDR1 and CDR2 from the germline V gene are SGHTA and FQGNSA. Trimming pared 4 bases from V and 4 bases from J, leaving 14 bases between. This CDR3 is 15 amino acids long. The CDR3 coding sequence is TGTGCCAGCAGCTCCCTGGCAGGCGAATACAATGAGCAGTTCTTC. Protein: CASSSLAGEYNEQFF.

This clone was recorded a few times. The rearrangement links TRBV2 to TRBJ2-7; D may match TRBD1 or TRBD2 (5 bases each). The CDR3 contains 15 residues. CDR1 SNHLY and CDR2 FYNNEI come from the germline V gene. V lost 2 bases and J lost 3, with 14 bases in between. The CDR3 region is CASSELGTDIYEQYF. CDR3 in DNA: TGTGCCAGCAGTGAACTAGGGACGGACATCTACGAGCAGTACTTC.

The chain employs TRBV15 and TRBJ1-5; 8 positions match TRBD1. Losses at the gene ends were 3 bases for V and 5 bases for J; bases not matched to a gene: 9. The CDR3 is 16 amino acids. Per the germline V gene, CDR1 is LNHNV and CDR2 is YYDKDF (reference sequence). CDR3 in amino acids: CATSSRGQLFHQPQHF. The CDR3 DNA follows: TGTGCCACCAGCAGCAGGGGGCAACTATTCCATCAGCCCCAGCATTTT.

This clone was found a few times. Distinct nucleotide sequences in the sample also encode this CDR3. The chain joins TRBV25-1 to TRBJ2-7; D is uncertain. The length of the CDR3 is 11 residues. In germline, CDR1 is MGHDK, CDR2 SYGVNS. V lost 6 bases and J lost 4, with 7 bases in between. CDR3 region: CASRGFYEQYF. CDR3 coding DNA: TGTGCCAGCAGGGGATTTTACGAGCAGTACTTC.

This clone showed up just a few times. V and J are TRBV6-5 and TRBJ1-1; 8 positions match TRBD1. This CDR3 is built from 15 residues. The V and J ends lost 6 bases and 5 bases, in that order; junction bases with no gene match: 11. Germline assignment: CDR1 MNHEY and CDR2 SVGAGI. DNA for the CDR3: TGTGCCAGCAGGACACCCAGGGGGCGAGGGACTGAAGCTTTCTTT. Translation gives CASRTPRGRGTEAFF.

The chain recombines TRBV6-5 with TRBJ2-7, with D tentatively TRBD1 or TRBD2 (5 bases each). This CDR3 is built from 13 residues. CDR1 and CDR2 from the germline V gene are MNHEY and SVGAGI. V was trimmed by 6 bases and J by 10 bases, leaving 19 bases between them. For the CDR3, the DNA is TGTGCCAGCAGCCGGCTCCGGGACGCCGTACAGTACTTC. As protein: CASSRLRDAVQYF.

This clone turned up a few times. At the DNA level, this CDR3 is encoded by other sequences in the same sample as well. V gene TRBV2 combines with J gene TRBJ2-6; D not resolved. CDR1 SNHLY and CDR2 FYNNEI come from the germline V gene. This CDR3 has 12 amino acids. V gave up 8 bases and J gave up 2 bases, with 4 bases separating them. In DNA form, the CDR3 reads TGTGCCAGCTCTCCTGGGGCCAACGTCCTGACTTTC. Amino acids: CASSPGANVLTF.

This clone was observed a few times. The chain links TRBV9 to TRBJ1-1; D remains ambiguous. The length of the CDR3 is 14 residues. Trimming took 7 bases from V and 1 from J, leaving 14 bases between them. Germline V gives CDR1 SGDLS, CDR2 YYNGEE. CDR3 residues: CASPSKEGNTEAFF. CDR3 DNA: TGTGCCAGCCCATCAAAAGAGGGGAACACTGAAGCTTTCTTT.

This clone appeared a single time. This chain uses TRBV10-2 with TRBJ2-7, with D possibly matching TRBD1 (5 bases). There are 11 residues in the CDR3. Trimming removed 8 bases from V and 7 bases from J, with 12 bases in between. Germline V gene sequence: CDR1 WSHSY, CDR2 SAAADI. The CDR3 protein is CASGAQREQYF. CDR3 bases: TGCGCCAGCGGGGCGCAACGGGAGCAGTACTTC.